The 29 T cell receptor beta chains listed next were all sequenced from one sample in a study of OX40 agonist ivuxolimab in advanced cancers. The table came from immunoSEQ multiplex PCR; TCRdb's copy has only in-frame clones and leaves some out. Of more than 55,000 clones listed, 77% are singletons. The sample in question was CD4+ or CD8+ T cells sorted from blood, obtained in a trial of the OX40 agonist ivuxolimab. The source of these receptors is an adult with an advanced solid tumor such as melanoma, head and neck, liver or kidney cancer.

The V gene is TRBV5-6, the J gene TRBJ2-3, with 8 bases fitting TRBD1. V lost 4 bases and J lost 0; bases outside the gene matches: 10. Germline V CDR1 and CDR2: SGHDT, YYEEEE. The CDR3 loop spans 17 amino acids. The CDR3 nucleotides read TGTGCCAGCAGCCGCCTTAGGGACAGGCATAGCACAGATACGCAGTATTTT. Amino acid sequence: CASSRLRDRHSTDTQYF.

The V and J genes are TRBV29-1 and TRBJ1-2; D unclear. CDR1 and CDR2 (germline): SQVTM, ANQGSEA. With 7 bases removed from V and 0 bases from J, the gap between germline ends came to 12 bases. This CDR3 is 13 amino acids long. The CDR3 sequence is CSAYVVTNYGYTF. The CDR3 DNA reads as TGCAGCGCCTACGTCGTTACTAACTATGGCTACACCTTC.

V and J are TRBV5-4 and TRBJ2-1; TRBD2 aligns across 9 bases. From germline, CDR1 is SGHNT and CDR2 YYREEE (reference sequence). The ends lost 5 bases at V and 6 bases at J; junction bases unmatched: 12. The length of the CDR3 is 16 residues. CDR3 region: CASRPMSSGTLNEQFF. CDR3 bases: TGTGCCAGCAGACCCATGTCTAGCGGGACCCTCAATGAGCAGTTCTTC.

The chain employs TRBV19 and TRBJ2-2, with 7 bases identical to TRBD1. Germline V gene data show CDR1 as LNHDA and CDR2 as SQIVND (reference sequence). CDR3 length: 18 residues. The junction had 12 bases not matched to a gene; V was cut back by 5 bases and J by 0 bases. As DNA, the CDR3 is TGTGCCAGTAGTTCTACTACAGGGGCCCAATCGAACACCGGGGAGCTGTTTTTT. Translation: CASSSTTGAQSNTGELFF.

The chain links TRBV7-2 to TRBJ2-7, with D perhaps matching TRBD1 (5 bases). Trimming took 5 bases from V and 6 from J, leaving 29 bases between them. This CDR3 region has 18 residues. Germline assignment: CDR1 SGHTA and CDR2 FQGNSA. CDR3 residues: CASSPLKETGHTPSEQYF. The CDR3 DNA reads as TGTGCCAGCAGCCCTCTAAAAGAAACCGGACATACCCCATCCGAGCAGTACTTC.

The chain recombines TRBV19 with TRBJ2-1; perhaps TRBD1 as D (5 bases). CDR1 and CDR2 from the germline V gene are LNHDA and SQIVND (reference sequence). This CDR3 has 13 amino acids. Trimming left V 5 bases short and J 4 bases short, with 9 bases between. This CDR3 is CASSVDRYNEQFF. As DNA, the CDR3 is TGTGCCAGTAGTGTTGACAGATACAATGAGCAGTTCTTC. Variable domain in full (rest from reference TRBV19 and TRBJ2-1): DGGITQSPKYLFRKEGQNVTLSCEQNLNHDAMYWYRQDPGQGLRLIYYSQIVNDFQKGDIAEGYSVSREKKESFPLTVTSAQKNPTAFYLCASSVDRYNEQFFGPGTRLTVL.

V and J are TRBV5-4 and TRBJ2-7; 10 bases fit TRBD1. CDR3 length equals 15 residues. V gave up 4 bases and J gave up 7 bases; unmatched junction bases: 11. Germline lookup yields CDR1 SGHNT and CDR2 YYREEE (reference sequence). The CDR3 sequence is CASSPPGQGPEEQYF. CDR3 DNA sequence: TGTGCCAGCAGCCCACCGGGACAGGGGCCTGAAGAGCAGTACTTC. Full variable domain (missing parts from reference TRBV5-4 and TRBJ2-7): ETGVTQSPTHLIKTRGQQVTLRCSSQSGHNTVSWYQQALGQGPQFIFQYYREEENGRGNFPPRFSGLQFPNYSSELNVNALELDDSALYLCASSPPGQGPEEQYFGPGTRLTVT.

This clone came up a few times. CDR3 protein: CASSLGPSGNTIYF. For the CDR3, the DNA is TGTGCCAGCAGCTTAGGGCCCTCTGGAAACACCATATATTTT. This chain connects TRBV7-9 to TRBJ1-3; D is unclear. V was trimmed by 1 base and J by 0 bases, leaving 4 bases between them. Germline V gives CDR1 SEHNR, CDR2 FQNEAQ (reference sequence). The CDR3 extends over 14 amino acids.

The chain combines TRBV9 with TRBJ2-3; D possibly corresponds to TRBD1 (8 bases). V was trimmed by 4 bases and J by 7 bases, leaving 22 bases between them. The germline CDR1 and CDR2 sequences are SGDLS and YYNGEE. The CDR3 totals 16 residues. The CDR3 sequence is CASSPILGQGGNTQYF. CDR3 nucleotide sequence: TGTGCCAGCAGCCCAATACTAGGACAGGGAGGGAATACGCAGTATTTT. The full variable domain, completed using reference TRBV9 and TRBJ2-3, is DSGVTQTPKHLITATGQRVTLRCSPRSGDLSVYWYQQSLDQGLQFLIQYYNGEERAKGNILERFSAQQFPDLHSELNLSSLELGDSALYFCASSPILGQGGNTQYFGPGTRLTVL.

A note on this clone: Within the sample, other DNA sequences also encode this same CDR3. V is TRBV5-4 and J is TRBJ2-5; D is undetermined. Germline V gene data show CDR1 as SGHNT and CDR2 as YYREEE (reference sequence). V gave up 2 bases and J gave up 5 bases, with 4 bases separating them. This CDR3 region has 11 residues. This CDR3 reads CASSLRETQYF. The CDR3 DNA reads TGTGCCAGCAGCTTAAGGGAGACCCAGTACTTC.

This clone appeared a few times. The chain recombines TRBV10-3 with TRBJ1-5; TRBD1 aligns across 10 bases. CDR1 and CDR2 from the germline V gene are ENHRY and SYGVKD. The length of the CDR3 is 18 residues. Unmatched junction bases numbered 11, after V lost 4 bases and J lost 2 bases. The chain's CDR3 is CAISGGTGDGSGNQPQHF. CDR3 coding DNA: TGTGCCATCAGTGGCGGGACAGGGGACGGTAGTGGCAATCAGCCCCAGCATTTT.

V and J are TRBV27 and TRBJ2-6; D could derive from TRBD1 or TRBD2 (5 bases each). The CDR3 length is 15 residues. Germline CDR1 is MNHEY and CDR2 is SMNVEV (reference sequence). V was pared by 4 bases and J by 3 bases, with 10 bases between. CDR3 region: CASSSWDGGANVLTF. DNA of the CDR3: TGTGCCAGCAGTTCTTGGGACGGTGGGGCCAACGTCCTGACTTTC.

The V and J genes are TRBV12-5 and TRBJ1-2; no reliable D call. This CDR3 has 10 amino acids. The V gene's germline CDR1 is LGHNT and CDR2 FRNRAP. The V end was cut by 6 bases, the J end by 7 bases, with 6 bases between. CDR3 in amino acids: CASGDAGYTF. CDR3 bases: TGTGCTAGTGGGGACGCTGGCTACACCTTC.

This clone was detected only a few times. V usage is TRBV5-1 and J usage is TRBJ1-5, with TRBD1 as a possible D gene (5 bases). Trimming removed 4 bases at V and 3 bases at J, with 11 bases between. The CDR3 contains 14 residues. Per germline, CDR1 SGHRS and CDR2 YFSETQ. The CDR3 nucleotides read TGCGCCAGCAGCCTCGACAGCCCCAATCAGCCCCAGCATTTT. This translates into CASSLDSPNQPQHF.

The rearrangement uses TRBV6-1 and TRBJ2-3, with D tentatively TRBD1 (6 bases). V lost 9 bases and J lost 0, with 13 bases in between. Germline V gives CDR1 MNHNS, CDR2 SASEGT. This CDR3 has 14 amino acids. CDR3 residues: CASRVRGSTDTQYF. The DNA for the CDR3 is TGTGCCAGTCGTGTTAGGGGGAGCACAGATACGCAGTATTTT.

The chain combines TRBV21-1 with TRBJ2-7; the table's D call, TRBD2, was not checked against the DNA. TRBV21-1 is flagged as a pseudogene. The CDR3 contains 15 residues. The CDR3 DNA follows: TGTGCCAGCCTGACGGGGGGGGCAAAATCCTACGAGCAGTACTTC. The encoded protein is CASLTGGAKSYEQYF.

The V call is TRBV18, the J call TRBJ2-2; TRBD1 might be the D (5 bases). The CDR3 runs to 14 residues. Germline lookup yields CDR1 KGHSH and CDR2 LQKENI. Trimming took off 5 bases at V and 1 base at J, with 8 bases between the two ends. CDR3 amino acids: CASSVTGNTGELFF. The CDR3 bases are TGTGCCAGCTCAGTTACAGGGAACACCGGGGAGCTGTTTTTT. The whole variable domain, remainder taken from reference TRBV18 and TRBJ2-2, is NAGVMQNPRHLVRRRGQEARLRCSPMKGHSHVYWYRQLPEEGLKFMVYLQKENIIDESGMPKERFSAEFPKEGPSILRIQQVVRGDSAAYFCASSVTGNTGELFFGEGSRLTVL.

The chain uses TRBV7-9 and TRBJ1-2; 8 bases line up with TRBD1. Trimming took 5 bases from V and 2 from J; bases not matched to a gene: 7. The germline V gene encodes CDR1 SEHNR and CDR2 FQNEAQ (reference sequence). This CDR3 has 15 residues. In DNA, the CDR3 is TGTGCCAGCAGCCCTCGGACAGGGAACAACTATGGCTACACCTTC. Its protein product is CASSPRTGNNYGYTF.

The chain employs TRBV7-2 and TRBJ1-3, with D unresolved. V dropped 5 bases and J dropped 4 bases, with 6 bases sitting between them. This CDR3 comprises 12 residues. Germline CDR1 SGHTA, CDR2 FQGNSA. The CDR3 coding sequence is TGTGCCAGCAGCCTTCAAGGAAACACCATATATTTT. Translating gives CASSLQGNTIYF.

Notes on this clone: The sample holds other DNA sequences that translate to the same CDR3. This rearrangement joins TRBV6-5 to TRBJ1-5; no firm D call. Trimming left V 2 bases short and J 4 bases short, with 6 bases between. This CDR3 is 13 amino acids long. CDR1 MNHEY and CDR2 SVGAGI come from the germline V gene. The CDR3 loop reads CASSYGRNQPQHF. The DNA of the CDR3 is TGTGCCAGCAGTTACGGGAGAAATCAGCCCCAGCATTTT.

This chain connects TRBV6-1 to TRBJ1-5; D not certain. The ends were cut back, 7 bases at V and 2 bases at J, with 15 bases in the middle. Germline-derived CDR1 and CDR2 are MNHNS and SASEGT. The CDR3 is 15 residues long. This CDR3 is CASTERRVGNQPQHF. The CDR3 region has the DNA TGTGCCAGCACCGAAAGAAGGGTTGGCAATCAGCCCCAGCATTTT.

The rearrangement links TRBV9 to TRBJ2-2; a possible D gene is TRBD1 (6 bases). The CDR3 is 16 amino acids. V lost 2 bases, J lost 2 bases, and 13 bases lay in between. Germline-derived CDR1 and CDR2 are SGDLS and YYNGEE. CDR3 DNA: TGTGCCAGCAGCGTCTCCGGGACATACAACACCGGGGAGCTGTTTTTT. Translation gives CASSVSGTYNTGELFF. The full variable domain, completed using reference TRBV9 and TRBJ2-2, is DSGVTQTPKHLITATGQRVTLRCSPRSGDLSVYWYQQSLDQGLQFLIQYYNGEERAKGNILERFSAQQFPDLHSELNLSSLELGDSALYFCASSVSGTYNTGELFFGEGSRLTVL.

V is TRBV14 and J is TRBJ2-5; D remains ambiguous. Trimming shortened V by 4 bases and J by 4 bases, and 16 bases separated the two germline ends. Germline CDR1 reads SGHDN; CDR2 reads FVKESK. The CDR3 loop spans 15 amino acids. CDR3 bases: TGTGCCAGCAGCCCCAGCCTTTTTTATGGAGAGACCCAGTACTTC. Protein sequence: CASSPSLFYGETQYF.

This chain links TRBV18 with TRBJ2-1; D possibly matches TRBD1 or TRBD2 (5 bases each). Per the germline V gene, CDR1 is KGHSH and CDR2 is LQKENI. This CDR3 spans 13 amino acids. Trimming took 3 bases from V and 10 from J, leaving 13 bases between them. The CDR3 coding sequence is TGTGCCAGCTCACCCCAGGGAGTAGGAGAGCAGTTCTTC. Translation gives CASSPQGVGEQFF.

The V gene is TRBV7-2, the J gene TRBJ1-2; a possible D gene is TRBD1 (5 bases). Germline values: CDR1 SGHTA, CDR2 FQGNSA. V lost 6 bases, J lost 7 bases, and 15 bases lay in between. The CDR3 runs to 13 residues. The DNA for the CDR3 is TGTGCCAGCAGACCTCCTCGACAGATTGGCTACACCTTC. Its translation is CASRPPRQIGYTF.

J is TRBJ1-4 and V is TRBV28, with D possibly being TRBD1 (5 bases). The CDR3 is 13 amino acids. Germline V gene lookup returns CDR1 MDHEN and CDR2 SYDVKM. Trimming left V 6 bases short and J 6 bases short, with 11 bases between. This chain's CDR3 is CASSPGRDEKLFF. CDR3 DNA sequence: TGTGCCAGCAGCCCTGGCAGGGATGAAAAACTGTTTTTT.

This clone has a single count. V usage is TRBV9 and J usage is TRBJ2-5; 9 nucleotides match TRBD2. Germline V gene lookup returns CDR1 SGDLS and CDR2 YYNGEE. The CDR3 is made up of 15 amino acids. The V and J ends lost 4 bases and 4 bases, in that order; junction bases with no gene match: 8. The CDR3 reads CASSPREGGGETQYF. The DNA for the CDR3 is TGTGCCAGCAGCCCGCGGGAGGGTGGGGGAGAGACCCAGTACTTC.

This CDR3 is CASSQARGVYTF. For the CDR3, the DNA is TGTGCCAGCAGCCAAGCGCGGGGTGTTTACACCTTC. The gene calls are TRBV14 and TRBJ1-2; D gene ambiguous. Germline V gene data show CDR1 as SGHDN and CDR2 as FVKESK. V lost 1 base and J 11 bases, leaving 11 bases between the germline ends. This CDR3 contains 12 residues. Supplemented by reference TRBV14 and TRBJ1-2, the full variable domain reads EAGVTQFPSHSVIEKGQTVTLRCDPISGHDNLYWYRRVMGKEIKFLLHFVKESKQDESGMPNNRFLAERTGGTYSTLKVQPAELEDSGVYFCASSQARGVYTFGSGTRLTVV.

The chain is built from TRBV29-1 and TRBJ1-2, with no clear D. The CDR3 has 13 residues. The germline V gene has CDR1 SQVTM and CDR2 ANQGSEA. Deletions cut 3 bases from V and 1 base from J, with 9 bases between. The CDR3 loop is CSVEPKNNYGYTF. The DNA of the CDR3 is TGCAGCGTTGAGCCTAAGAATAACTATGGCTACACCTTC.